This TCR beta chain appears in the sequencing data of a study of human T cells and chemical hapten exposure (dated by TCRdb to about 2021). A note on the overall study: Libraries were pooled for sequencing, and per-sample TCR yields varied mainly because of small differences in library volumes within the pool. Peripheral blood TCR repertoire changes were tracked in vivo in alopecia patients during primary and secondary sensitization to the hapten diphenylcyclopropenone (DPC). From each blood RNA sample, both TCR alpha and TCR beta chains were sequenced.

Sample time point, as interpreted from the label and publication: healthy volunteer bleed at 6 weeks. Total RNA was extracted from unfractionated whole blood that had been collected in Tempus Blood RNA tubes. Roughly five healthy volunteers were used as TCR sequencing controls and were bled at day 0, 2 weeks and 6 weeks. The CDR3, from cysteine to phenylalanine, totals 15 residues. Kept here is only the CDR3 DNA, which spans 45 bases and is read in frame from base 1. The V end gives up 6 bases and the J end 3 bases, leaving 6 bases in the junction not matched to a gene. CDR1 and CDR2 are drawn from the germline V gene: SGDLS, YYNGEE. Study-wide findings and limitations: Repeated subsampling changed both the strength of the expansion versus patch-test correlation and the threshold at which the correlation became significant. DPC sensitization did not change the number of TCRs with a frequency above 1 in 1000, and there was no evidence of changes in global repertoire structure.

Library preparation was by RACE. Sequenced on a NextSeq 500. During library preparation, unique molecular identifiers were attached to individual cDNA molecules so that TCRs could be counted quantitatively and reproducibly. Under the source paper's analysis protocol: A median of about 89,000 TCRs per sample was observed, with a range of about 20,000 to 750,000. V, J and CDR3 annotation of the TCR reads was performed with the Decombinator software suite. For PS versus PT1 abundance plots, all samples were subsampled to the same number of TCRs (28,000). TCRs were defined as expanded if absent before sensitization and observed at least eight times at the 2-week time point. Starting from the raw public reads, TCRdb applied fastp trimming at Q25, assembled clones with MiXCR and retained in-frame beta chains. Identical CDR3 protein sequences are pooled into one entry, listed with their most common genes and DNA. Here the V and J calls rest on TCRdb's processing, not on the authors' analysis. Present in this sample are around 47,000 distinct CDR3 sequences, around 4% of which were seen just once. 5% to 7% of the sample rests with the top ten.

At least ten counts were recorded for this clonotype. The antigen it binds to is not known. No much larger clone is present one base from it, and per-base qualities are unavailable. The TCR originated in a human donor in good health. Some clones in this sample may be carry-over from other donors' samples. Specimen: whole blood. In this chain, TRBV9 is recombined with TRBJ2-3, and TRBD2 matches 11 of the central bases. In nucleotides, the sequence is TGTGCCAGCACCCGACTAGCGGGACTAACAGATACGCAGTATTTT. Its amino acids are CASTRLAGLTDTQYF.